The rows below give T cell receptor delta chains drawn from one sample of a study of Vδ1+ human thymocytes. TCRdb ran CATT on the multiplex PCR reads. Of 70,000 or so delta-chain clones in the sample, about 35% were seen once. Sequenced sample: Vdelta1+ gamma-delta thymocytes from the thymus. Receptors were obtained from a boy under two years old who had congenital heart surgery. Both conserved end residues are part of each CDR3. Fields, in order: J gene, V gene, D gene, clone size, CDR3 DNA, CDR3 protein. The D gene is left open where the match is weak. Not every row has a clone size; where given, it reads once, few, many or a size class.

>TRDJ1|TRDV1|TRDD3|-
TGTGCTCTTGGGGAACTCCCTACGGGGTCGTACTGGGGGATACGCCCTGTGTATGGTAAACTCATCTTT
CALGELPTGSYWGIRPVYGKLIF
>TRDJ1|TRDV2|TRDD3|-
TGTGCCTGTGCCACCGTTCGGTGGGGATACAGAATGGTGTACACCGATAAACTCATCTTT
CACATVRWGYRMVYTDKLIF
>TRDJ1|TRDV1|-|-
TGTGCTCTTGGGGAACTATCCGACTTGACCGATAAACTCATCTTT
CALGELSDLTDKLIF
>TRDJ1|TRDV1|-|few
TGTGCTCTTGGGGAAGGCCGTCCCGGGTTAGATAAACTCATCTTT
CALGEGRPGLDKLIF
>TRDJ1|TRDV1|-|few
TGTGCTCTTGGGGAACTGGTGGCCGTTCGGTGTCTGTACACCGATAAACTCATCTTT
CALGELVAVRCLYTDKLIF
>TRDJ1|TRDV1|TRDD3|-
TGTGCTCTTGGGGAGCCCCTTCCCCTTGGGGATACCGGTAAACTCATCTTT
CALGEPLPLGDTGKLIF
>TRDJ1|TRDV1|-|once
TGTGCTCTTGGGGAAACAGATAAACTCATCTTT
CALGETDKLIF
>TRDJ1|TRDV1|TRDD3|few
TGTGCTCTTGGGGAACTACCATCCAATCCATTACTGGGGGCTTCGGCATACACCGATAAACTCATCTTT
CALGELPSNPLLGASAYTDKLIF
>TRDJ1|TRDV1|-|-
TGTGCTCTTGGGGAACTCGGGGGCCTTCCTCAGTACTGGGGGCCGTACACCGATAAACTCATCTTT
CALGELGGLPQYWGPYTDKLIF
>TRDJ1|TRDV1|-|-
TGTGCTCTTGGGGAACTGGCTACCGATAAACTCATCTTT
CALGELATDKLIF
>TRDJ1|TRDV1|-|-
TGTGCTCTTGGGGAACGCGAGGCCTTCCTACGATCTGGGGGACCTCACACCGATAAACTCATCTTT
CALGEREAFLRSGGPHTDKLIF
>TRDJ1|TRDV1|-|few
TGTGCTCTTGGGGAATTTGTGCATTGGGGGGACCACACCGATAAACTCATCTTT
CALGEFVHWGDHTDKLIF
>TRDJ1|TRDV1|TRDD3|-
TGTGCTCTTGGGGAACTCATTCTTTTTTATAACCGGCTACTGGGGGACCTGACGTACACCGATAAACTCATCTTT
CALGELILFYNRLLGDLTYTDKLIF
>TRDJ1|TRDV1|-|-
TGTGCTCTTGGGCCTCCCCTCCAAGATAGTCGGTGGGGGCTACCGTACACCGATAAACTCATCTTT
CALGPPLQDSRWGLPYTDKLIF
>TRDJ1|TRDV1|TRDD3|few
TGTGCTCTTGGGGACGCCTTGTACTGGGGGATACGCACCGATAAACTCATCTTT
CALGDALYWGIRTDKLIF
>TRDJ1|TRDV1|TRDD3|-
TGTGCTCTTGGGGAACGGGGCCGGGGTGGCCTACCCTACTGGGGGATAATTGATCGGTACACCGATAAACTCATCTTT
CALGERGRGGLPYWGIIDRYTDKLIF
>TRDJ1|TRDV1|TRDD3|-
TGTGCTCTTGGGTCCCCGGGGGGGGGATACACCGATAAACTCATCTTT
CALGSPGGGYTDKLIF
>TRDJ1|TRDV1|TRDD3|-
TGTGCTCTTGGGGAACTAATCCGTACTGGGGGACGCCGTTACCTTGCCGATAAACTCATCTTT
CALGELIRTGGRRYLADKLIF
>TRDJ1|TRDV1|-|-
TGTGCTCTTGGGGTGGACCCTACGTCGATGGGGGGGACCGATAAACTCATCTTT
CALGVDPTSMGGTDKLIF
>TRDJ1|TRDV1|TRDD3|few
TGTGCTCTTGGGGAAGAACCCCTTCCCTACAAGTACTGGGGGATACGCCACACCGATAAACTCATCTTT
CALGEEPLPYKYWGIRHTDKLIF
>TRDJ1|TRDV1|TRDD3|-
TGTGCTCTTGGGGAACTCCCTACTGGGGGATACAAAGATAAACTCATCTTT
CALGELPTGGYKDKLIF
>TRDJ2|TRDV1|TRDD3|-
TGTGCTCTTGGGGCCTGGGCCATGCTGGGGGATACGCTAGGGTCCGTGACAGCACAACTCTTCTTT
CALGAWAMLGDTLGSVTAQLFF
>TRDJ1|TRDV1|TRDD3|-
TGTGCTCTTGGGGATTCCCCCCCCCTACTTGGGATACCGGCCGATAAACCCATCTTT
CALGDSPPLLGIPADKPIF
>TRDJ1|TRDV1|TRDD2|few
TGTGCTCTTGGGGAACTAGCAGGTGAACCTTCCTACGGACGGCCAACCGATAAACTCATCTTT
CALGELAGEPSYGRPTDKLIF
>TRDJ1|TRDV1|TRDD3|few
TGTGCTCTTGGGGAGCCAGAGCCCAAACTCGACTGGGGGATACGGTCAATGTACACCGATAAACTCATCTTT
CALGEPEPKLDWGIRSMYTDKLIF
>TRDJ1|TRDV1|TRDD3|-
TGTGCTCTTGGGGTACTATGTGTGGGCTGGGGGATAATGGACACCGATAAACTCATCTTT
CALGVLCVGWGIMDTDKLIF
>TRDJ1|TRDV1|-|few
TGTGCTCTTGGGGGGTGGGCAATACGCGCCCTCCTGTACACCGATAAACTCATCTTT
CALGGWAIRALLYTDKLIF
>TRDJ1|TRDV1|-|few
TGTGCTCTTGGGGAACCATTAACGGAGGCCTCGATCACCGATAAACTCATCTTT
CALGEPLTEASITDKLIF
>TRDJ1|TRDV1|-|-
TGTGCTCTTGGGACCCTTCCTACTTGGGGATACGCTTACACCGATAAACTCATCTTT
CALGTLPTWGYAYTDKLIF
>TRDJ1|TRDV1|TRDD3|few
TGTGCTCTTGGGGGGCCACTTCCGGCCTTTCTTACTGGGGGATACGCGGACACCGATAAACTCATCTTT
CALGGPLPAFLTGGYADTDKLIF
>TRDJ1|TRDV1|TRDD3|-
TGTGCTCTTGGGGGTTCCCTCCCACCTACTGGGGGATACGCTACCGATAAACTCATCTTT
CALGGSLPPTGGYATDKLIF
>TRDJ1|TRDV1|TRDD3|few
TGTGCTCTTGGGGAATCCCCCTACGGGGGATACGCCCCGGGGACCGATAAACTCATCTTT
CALGESPYGGYAPGTDKLIF
>TRDJ1|TRDV1|TRDD3|-
TGTGCTCTTGGGCAGTTGTGTCAGCGGCGTGCGTTACTGGGGGATTCCTACACCGATAAACTCATCTTT
CALGQLCQRRALLGDSYTDKLIF